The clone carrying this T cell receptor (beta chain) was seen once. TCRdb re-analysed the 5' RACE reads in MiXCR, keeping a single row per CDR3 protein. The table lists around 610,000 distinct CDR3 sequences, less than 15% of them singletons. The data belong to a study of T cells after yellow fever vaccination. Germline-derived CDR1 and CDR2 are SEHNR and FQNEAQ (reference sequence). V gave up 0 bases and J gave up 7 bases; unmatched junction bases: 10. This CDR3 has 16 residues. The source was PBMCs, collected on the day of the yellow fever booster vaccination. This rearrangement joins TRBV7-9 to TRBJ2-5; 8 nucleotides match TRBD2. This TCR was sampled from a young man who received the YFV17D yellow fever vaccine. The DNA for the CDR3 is TGTGCCAGCAGCTTAGCGCACCTAGCGGGCCGGGTGACCCAGTACTTC. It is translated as CASSLAHLAGRVTQYF.